These 25 T cell receptor beta chains originate from one sample sequenced in a study of blood T cell repertoires in COVID-19. Clones were read by immunoSEQ multiplex PCR, and TCRdb kept only the in-frame ones, dropping some. The repertoire consists of 87,000 or so clones, with around 90% occurring once and the leading ten covering around 3%. Sequenced: peripheral blood. All receptors derive from a woman between 50 and 59 years old with active or convalescent COVID-19.

The chain recombines TRBV6-5 with TRBJ2-3, with D possibly matching TRBD2 (5 bases). Germline-derived CDR1 and CDR2 are MNHEY and SVGAGI. This CDR3 region has 15 residues. The V and J ends lost 6 bases and 4 bases respectively, with 17 bases between them. CDR3 nucleotide sequence: TGTGCCAGCAGGCGACTAACTAATACTCCAGATACGCAGTATTTT. It specifies CASRRLTNTPDTQYF.

The rearrangement uses TRBV9 and TRBJ1-3; 7 nucleotides align to TRBD1. The trim removed 0 bases at V and 3 bases at J, leaving 6 bases unmatched. The CDR3 totals 16 residues. The germline gives CDR1 SGDLS, CDR2 YYNGEE. CDR3 sequence (DNA): TGTGCCAGCAGCGTAGCGGGGACAGACATTGGAAACACCATATATTTT. The encoded protein is CASSVAGTDIGNTIYF.

This rearrangement joins TRBV4-3 to TRBJ1-6; D ambiguous. V lost 0 bases and J 10 bases, leaving 7 bases between the germline ends. This CDR3 spans 13 amino acids. Germline CDR1 reads LGHNA; CDR2 reads YSLEER. CDR3 in amino acids: CASSQENGSPLHF. CDR3 nucleotides: TGCGCCAGCAGCCAAGAGAATGGCTCACCCCTCCACTTT.

The chain is built from TRBV12-5 and TRBJ2-1; 9 nucleotides agree with TRBD2. The V and J ends lost 2 bases and 2 bases, in that order; junction bases with no gene match: 1. The CDR3 covers 15 residues. CDR1 and CDR2 from the germline V gene are LGHNT and FRNRAP. In DNA form, the CDR3 reads TGTGCTAGTGGTTTGAGCGGGGGGACCTACAATGAGCAGTTCTTC. The encoded protein is CASGLSGGTYNEQFF.

The chain employs TRBV29-1 and TRBJ1-1, with no clear D. CDR3 length: 12 amino acids. Looked up from germline, CDR1 is SQVTM and CDR2 is ANQGSEA. Trimming took 4 bases from V and 3 from J, leaving 9 bases between them. The chain's CDR3 is CSVVSGDTEAFF. The DNA of the CDR3 is TGCAGCGTTGTGTCCGGGGACACTGAAGCTTTCTTT.

J is TRBJ2-2 and V is TRBV18; D is ambiguous. Trimming removed 0 bases at V and 8 bases at J, with 13 bases between. From germline, CDR1 is KGHSH and CDR2 LQKENI. The CDR3 is made up of 15 amino acids. The CDR3, as DNA: TGTGCCAGCTCACCACCGGAGAAAGTAGCTGGGGAGCTGTTTTTT. It specifies CASSPPEKVAGELFF.

Note on this clone: Mismatch with germline at one junction end may stem from a read error. This sample includes further DNA sequences coding for the same CDR3. The J gene is TRBJ1-2, the V gene TRBV3-1 (or the pseudogene TRBV3-2); D is perhaps TRBD1 (6 bases). The CDR3 loop spans 16 amino acids. CDR1 and CDR2 from the germline V gene are LGHDT and YNNKEL (reference sequence). CDR3 region: CASSRFTGTRTYGYTF. The CDR3 coding sequence is TGTGCCAGCAGCCGATTTACAGGGACCAGGACCTATGGCTACACTTTC.

The CDR3: CASSTGTSRHEQFF. The CDR3 bases are TGTGCCAGTAGTACCGGGACTAGTAGGCACGAGCAGTTCTTC. This chain joins TRBV19 and TRBJ2-1; TRBD2 matches at 8 bases. The CDR3 covers 14 residues. CDR1 and CDR2 (germline): LNHDA, SQIVND (reference sequence). V gave up 4 bases and J gave up 10 bases; unmatched junction bases: 9.

The chain joins TRBV29-1 to TRBJ1-3, with D uncertain. Germline-derived CDR1 and CDR2 are SQVTM and ANQGSEA. There are 14 residues in the CDR3. The V and J ends lost 8 bases and 2 bases respectively, with 16 bases between them. CDR3 sequence reads: CSPGDSTPGNTIYF. CDR3 nucleotide sequence: TGCAGCCCCGGAGATTCTACTCCTGGAAACACCATATATTTT.

This chain links TRBV19 with TRBJ1-5; 8 nucleotides line up with TRBD1. V gave up 6 bases and J gave up 1 base; unmatched junction bases: 8. The CDR3 loop spans 16 amino acids. CDR1 is LNHDA and CDR2 is SQIVND in the germline V gene (reference sequence). CDR3 nucleotide sequence: TGTGCCAGTAGGGACGGACAGGGCTTAAGCAATCAGCCCCAGCATTTT. Translating it yields CASRDGQGLSNQPQHF.

The chain joins TRBV11-3 to TRBJ2-7, with D maybe TRBD2 (6 bases). CDR3 length: 13 amino acids. The germline gives CDR1 SGHNT, CDR2 YENEEA. Trimming left V 4 bases short and J 7 bases short, with 14 bases between. The DNA of the CDR3 is TGTGCCAGCAGCTCCGGGGGTCCGGGGGAGCAGTACTTC. This gives the protein CASSSGGPGEQYF.

The chain recombines TRBV5-1 with TRBJ2-3; 10 bases fit TRBD2. Trimming cost V 1 base and J 1 base; bases outside gene matches: 3. Germline V gives CDR1 SGHRS, CDR2 YFSETQ. The CDR3 is 16 amino acids. The CDR3 DNA follows: TGCGCCAGCAGCTTGAGTAGCGGGGGGCGCACAGATACGCAGTATTTT. Translation gives CASSLSSGGRTDTQYF.

This clone was picked up one time. The J gene is TRBJ2-4, the V gene TRBV12-3 or TRBV12-4; TRBD1 matches at 7 bases. The CDR3 totals 11 residues. V lost 5 bases and J lost 15; bases outside the gene matches: 7. CDR3 sequence: CASSIDRVRYF. DNA for the CDR3: TGTGCCAGCAGTATCGACAGGGTCCGGTACTTC.

The J gene is TRBJ2-7, the V gene TRBV15; no clear D gene. Germline CDR1 reads LNHNV; CDR2 reads YYDKDF (reference sequence). V dropped 0 bases and J dropped 6 bases, with 9 bases sitting between them. The CDR3 contains 13 residues. The CDR3 bases are TGTGCCACCAGCAGAGATCGAACTCTCGAGCAGTACTTC. Encoded protein: CATSRDRTLEQYF.

The V and J genes are TRBV4-3 and TRBJ2-4, with 7 bases aligning to TRBD1. V dropped 0 bases and J dropped 5; count of bases not matched to a gene: 13. This CDR3 is built from 18 residues. Per the germline V gene, CDR1 is LGHNA and CDR2 is YSLEER. CDR3 sequence reads: CASSQDEMKGASQNIQYF. CDR3 sequence (DNA): TGCGCCAGCAGCCAAGATGAAATGAAGGGGGCGTCGCAAAACATTCAGTACTTC.

The chain recombines TRBV25-1 with TRBJ1-6; D perhaps matches TRBD1 (6 bases). The CDR3 covers 15 residues. Germline CDR1 and CDR2: MGHDK and SYGVNS. V was pared by 6 bases and J by 0 bases, with 9 bases between. Written as DNA, the CDR3 is TGTGCCAGCAGATCACAGGGCTCCTATAATTCACCCCTCCACTTT. This translates into CASRSQGSYNSPLHF.

This sequence joins TRBV11-2 and TRBJ2-5; 13 bases are shared with TRBD2. With V trimmed by 5 bases and J by 5 bases, 8 bases remained unmatched. Germline loops: CDR1 SGHAT, CDR2 FQNNGV. The CDR3 has 16 residues. CDR3 nucleotides: TGTGCCAGCAGCCGCACTAGCGGGGGGGCAACGGAGACCCAGTACTTC. Residues: CASSRTSGGATETQYF.

The chain couples TRBV7-6 to TRBJ2-5; D remains unclear. This CDR3 spans 14 amino acids. Germline assignment: CDR1 SGHVS and CDR2 FNYEAQ. The germline V and J ends were trimmed by 3 bases and 3 bases, with 11 bases remaining between them. The CDR3 loop reads CASSFTAEKETQYF. The CDR3 DNA reads as TGTGCCAGCAGCTTCACGGCGGAGAAAGAGACCCAGTACTTC.

This chain connects TRBV20-1 to TRBJ2-3, with D perhaps TRBD1 (5 bases). The V end was cut by 3 bases, the J end by 0 bases, with 13 bases between. The CDR3 totals 15 residues. Germline CDR1 is DFQATT and CDR2 is SNEGSKA (reference sequence). CDR3 in DNA: TGCAGTGCTAGTGGGGCCAGTACTAGCACAGATACGCAGTATTTT. Its protein is CSASGASTSTDTQYF.

This chain joins TRBV5-6 and TRBJ2-7; possibly TRBD1 for D (6 bases). V lost 0 bases to trimming and J lost 6 bases, with 16 bases between them. This CDR3 has 15 amino acids. Germline V gene lookup returns CDR1 SGHDT and CDR2 YYEEEE. The CDR3 nucleotides read TGTGCCAGCAGCTTGGCAGGGGCCCGCAGGCGCGAGCAGTACTTC. Residues: CASSLAGARRREQYF.

This rearrangement joins TRBV7-2 to TRBJ2-1, with D tentatively TRBD1 (6 bases). Germline V gene sequence: CDR1 SGHTA, CDR2 FQGNSA. This CDR3 has 14 residues. The germline V and J ends were trimmed by 1 base and 5 bases, with 9 bases remaining between them. CDR3 protein: CASSLGQGNNEQFF. In nucleotides, the CDR3 is TGTGCCAGCAGCTTAGGGCAGGGGAACAATGAGCAGTTCTTC.

The chain links TRBV7-2 to TRBJ2-7; D perhaps matches TRBD1 (6 bases). In germline, CDR1 is SGHTA, CDR2 FQGNSA. This CDR3 has 14 amino acids. V lost 5 bases and J lost 1, with 12 bases in between. The CDR3 is CASSLQGNSYEQYF. For the CDR3, the DNA is TGTGCCAGCAGCCTACAGGGTAATTCCTACGAGCAGTACTTC.

The V call is TRBV5-1, the J call TRBJ1-1; 8 positions match TRBD1. CDR1 SGHRS and CDR2 YFSETQ come from the germline V gene. The CDR3 runs to 15 residues. V shed 4 bases, J shed 7 bases, and the junction held 12 bases outside the gene matches. CDR3 in amino acids: CASSPIGQGLNEAFF. The CDR3 nucleotides read TGCGCCAGCAGCCCAATAGGACAGGGCCTAAATGAAGCTTTCTTT. The variable domain in full, completed from reference TRBV5-1 and TRBJ1-1, reads KAGVTQTPRYLIKTRGQQVTLSCSPISGHRSVSWYQQTPGQGLQFLFEYFSETQRNKGNFPGRFSGRQFSNSRSEMNVSTLELGDSALYLCASSPIGQGLNEAFFGQGTRLTVV.

A remark on this clone: Other nucleotide sequences in the sample specify the same CDR3. The V and J genes are TRBV5-1 and TRBJ2-7, with TRBD2 matching over 9 bases. V was clipped by 0 bases and J by 2 bases; unmatched bases: 3. This CDR3 is 15 amino acids long. Germline V gene lookup returns CDR1 SGHRS and CDR2 YFSETQ. The CDR3 DNA sequence: TGCGCCAGCAGCTTGGGACTAGCGGCCACCTACGAGCAGTACTTC. It is translated as CASSLGLAATYEQYF.

The chain carries TRBV9 and TRBJ2-2; 8 nucleotides match TRBD2. After removal of 6 bases from V and 1 base from J, the junction contained 11 bases not matched to a gene. Germline V lookup: CDR1 SGDLS, CDR2 YYNGEE. The CDR3 is 17 residues long. The CDR3 DNA is TGTGCCAGCAACCATGGACTAGCCGGGGGGAACACCGGGGAGCTGTTTTTT. Its translation is CASNHGLAGGNTGELFF.